What follows is one T cell receptor beta chain and its context. In the original analysis: Scientists estimated how many nucleated cells there were by amplifying reference gene primers. Some clones are missing from TCRdb's copy, which holds only in-frame ones; the method was immunoSEQ multiplex PCR. V, J and clone size are taken as reported in that table, and D and trimming were inferred from the DNA itself. This repertoire shows about 210,000 clones, roughly 82% found once; its top ten account for approximately 12%. These data belong to a study of blood T cell repertoires in COVID-19. Background on the study: Samples representing acute and convalescent COVID-19 were sourced from the United States, Italy and Spain. PBMCs, B-cell-depleted T cells, or T cells provided the cDNA or gDNA that made up the material.

V was trimmed by 2 bases and J by 0 bases, leaving 11 bases between them. This CDR3 is built from 16 residues. The V gene's germline CDR1 is MGHRA and CDR2 YSYEKL. The sequencing sample was made of peripheral blood. This receptor was taken from a woman aged 40-49 years with acute or convalescent COVID-19. V usage is TRBV4-1 and J usage is TRBJ2-1; D is uncertain. CDR3 region: CASSQSPQSSYNEQFF. In DNA, the CDR3 is TGCGCCAGCAGCCAAAGCCCACAGAGCTCCTACAATGAGCAGTTCTTC.